These 23 T cell receptor beta chains were all obtained from the same sample, sequenced in a study of CD8 T cells in ankylosing spondylitis. TCRdb reprocessed the 5' RACE reads via MiXCR and lists one record per CDR3 protein. The sample has 7,500 to 10,000 distinct CDR3 sequences; around 6% are singletons. The sequenced sample consisted of blood, either unsorted or a sorted T cell fraction (not recorded which). The source of these receptors is a female donor with ankylosing spondylitis or in good health (not recorded which).

This clonotype was detected many times. The V call is TRBV7-9, the J call TRBJ2-7, with D possibly matching TRBD2 (5 bases). Trimming took 8 bases from V and 7 from J, leaving 21 bases between them. CDR1 is SEHNR and CDR2 is FQNEAQ in the germline V gene (reference sequence). CDR3 size: 14 residues. The CDR3 protein is CASPRTRDPREQYF. The DNA of the CDR3 is TGTGCCAGCCCGAGGACGAGGGATCCTCGGGAGCAGTACTTC.

This clonotype was seen ten or more times. The chain joins TRBV9 to TRBJ2-1; 14 positions match TRBD2. Germline V gives CDR1 SGDLS, CDR2 YYNGEE. The CDR3 has 17 residues. The ends lost 0 bases at V and 4 bases at J; junction bases unmatched: 3. The CDR3 protein is CASSVGGLAGVYNEQFF. The CDR3 coding sequence is TGTGCCAGCAGCGTAGGGGGACTAGCGGGAGTATACAATGAGCAGTTCTTC. The full variable domain, completed using reference TRBV9 and TRBJ2-1, is DSGVTQTPKHLITATGQRVTLRCSPRSGDLSVYWYQQSLDQGLQFLIQYYNGEERAKGNILERFSAQQFPDLHSELNLSSLELGDSALYFCASSVGGLAGVYNEQFFGPGTRLTVL.

This clonotype is deemed medium-sized. The CDR3 DNA reads as TGTGCCAGCAGTGGACAGGGGCAATCGAACACCGGGGAGCTGTTTTTT. It is translated as CASSGQGQSNTGELFF. This rearrangement joins TRBV9 to TRBJ2-2; 9 nucleotides line up with TRBD1. The length of the CDR3 is 16 residues. The trim removed 5 bases at V and 0 bases at J, leaving 5 bases unmatched. Looked up from germline, CDR1 is SGDLS and CDR2 is YYNGEE.

This clonotype has ten or more counts. The J gene is TRBJ2-4, the V gene TRBV24-1, with D perhaps matching TRBD1 or TRBD2 (6 bases each). V was clipped by 5 bases and J by 2 bases, with 18 bases between them. Germline assignment: CDR1 KGHDR and CDR2 SFDVKD. The length of the CDR3 is 17 residues. This CDR3 is CATSAPPGGRPKNIQYF. The CDR3 nucleotides read TGTGCCACCAGTGCTCCTCCTGGGGGGCGCCCCAAAAACATTCAGTACTTC.

This clonotype was observed at least ten times. The chain links TRBV9 to TRBJ1-4; D not certain. This CDR3 has 17 residues. V was trimmed by 7 bases and J by 3 bases, leaving 22 bases between them. The germline V gene encodes CDR1 SGDLS and CDR2 YYNGEE. DNA for the CDR3: TGTGCCAGCGGCCAGTACGGGAGAGGATCCTCTAATGAAAAACTGTTTTTT. This codes for CASGQYGRGSSNEKLFF.

This clonotype was found many times. V gene TRBV9 combines with J gene TRBJ2-1; TRBD2 matches at 8 bases. Losses at the gene ends were 0 bases for V and 4 bases for J; bases not matched to a gene: 9. This CDR3 contains 17 residues. The germline V gene has CDR1 SGDLS and CDR2 YYNGEE. The CDR3 DNA is TGTGCCAGCAGCGTAGCGGGGGGGGACGGTTTTTACAATGAGCAGTTCTTC. Translating it yields CASSVAGGDGFYNEQFF.

In its sample, this clonotype was seen many times. The chain uses TRBV9 and TRBJ2-1; TRBD2 matches at 10 bases. The CDR3 sequence is 15 residues long. Germline V gene sequence: CDR1 SGDLS, CDR2 YYNGEE. V was clipped by 0 bases and J by 7 bases; unmatched bases: 4. CDR3 DNA sequence: TGTGCCAGCAGCGTAGGAGCGGGGGGGGGTAATGAGCAGTTCTTC. Protein sequence: CASSVGAGGGNEQFF.

This clonotype has a count of ten or more. V usage is TRBV9 and J usage is TRBJ2-2; no clear D gene. Trimming shortened V by 0 bases and J by 4 bases, and 4 bases separated the two germline ends. This CDR3 comprises 13 residues. Germline V gene sequence: CDR1 SGDLS, CDR2 YYNGEE. The CDR3 loop reads CASSVVGTGELFF. CDR3 nucleotide sequence: TGTGCCAGCAGCGTAGTTGGCACCGGGGAGCTGTTTTTT.

By share, this clonotype ranks as medium-sized. This chain connects TRBV9 to TRBJ2-7, with D possibly being TRBD2 (7 bases). V gave up 3 bases and J gave up 4 bases, with 11 bases separating them. CDR3 size: 13 residues. Looked up from germline, CDR1 is SGDLS and CDR2 is YYNGEE. In DNA, the CDR3 is TGTGCCAGCAGCGAGGGGGGGGAGTACGAGCAGTACTTC. It yields the protein CASSEGGEYEQYF. The variable domain in full, with the rest retrieved from reference TRBV9 and TRBJ2-7, is DSGVTQTPKHLITATGQRVTLRCSPRSGDLSVYWYQQSLDQGLQFLIQYYNGEERAKGNILERFSAQQFPDLHSELNLSSLELGDSALYFCASSEGGEYEQYFGPGTRLTVT.

This clonotype was seen repeatedly, ten times or more. The V gene is TRBV9, the J gene TRBJ2-7; 10 bases are a match to TRBD2. V shed 4 bases and J 2 bases; nucleotides not matched to a gene: 12. The CDR3 contains 17 residues. Germline CDR1 is SGDLS and CDR2 is YYNGEE. The DNA of the CDR3 is TGTGCCAGCAGCTCACGTGAGACTAGCGGGTCGCCCTACGAGCAGTACTTC. Its protein product is CASSSRETSGSPYEQYF.

This clonotype was seen many times. The chain joins TRBV9 to TRBJ1-1; D remains ambiguous. The CDR3 consists of 14 residues. Germline V gives CDR1 SGDLS, CDR2 YYNGEE. Trimming took 0 bases from V and 6 from J, leaving 12 bases between them. CDR3 DNA sequence: TGTGCCAGCAGCGTAGCCGATTCGGGTCCTGAAGCTTTCTTT. Its translation: CASSVADSGPEAFF.

Comment on this clonotype: A much larger clone lies a single base off, so this may be a read error. The chain recombines TRBV9 with TRBJ2-2; D unresolved. Per germline, CDR1 SGDLS and CDR2 YYNGEE. The CDR3 consists of 13 residues. V lost 4 bases and J lost 9, with 13 bases in between. For the CDR3, the DNA is TGTGCCAGCAGCCCCCAATGGCCACGGGAGCTGTTTTTT. Translated, it gives CASSPQWPRELFF.

This clonotype appeared many times. The chain recombines TRBV9 with TRBJ1-2; 11 bases agree with TRBD1. With V trimmed by 3 bases and J by 6 bases, 7 bases remained unmatched. Germline lookup yields CDR1 SGDLS and CDR2 YYNGEE. The CDR3 is 15 amino acids. The CDR3 DNA is TGTGCCAGCAGCGCGGACAGGGGGCGTGGGGATGGCTACACCTTC. It yields the protein CASSADRGRGDGYTF.

Concerning this clonotype: The conserved phenylalanine or tryptophan is not found at the CDR3 terminus, so this likely reflects a read error. The chain joins TRBV9 to TRBJ1-1; D possibly corresponds to TRBD1 (5 bases). The CDR3 contains 14 residues. V lost 3 bases, J lost 2 bases, and 11 bases lay in between. Germline V gene sequence: CDR1 SGDLS, CDR2 YYNGEE. The CDR3 bases are TGTGCCAGCAGCGAGGGGCAGAGAAACACTGAAGCTTTCCTT. Protein sequence: CASSEGQRNTEAFL.

Many counts were recorded for this clonotype. This could be a read error, since a much larger clone is one nucleotide away. The gene calls are TRBV9 and TRBJ2-2; the D is unclear. Germline V lookup: CDR1 SGDLS, CDR2 YYNGEE. This CDR3 spans 13 amino acids. Trimming pared 0 bases from V and 4 bases from J, leaving 4 bases between. CDR3 nucleotides: TGTGCCAGCAGCGTAGGGGTCACCGGGGAGCTGTTTTTT. As protein: CASSVGVTGELFF.

The table lists this clonotype with many counts. The chain links TRBV9 to TRBJ1-2; maybe TRBD1 (6 bases). Trimming took 3 bases from V and 3 from J, leaving 15 bases between them. The CDR3 sequence is 15 residues long. Germline V gene sequence: CDR1 SGDLS, CDR2 YYNGEE. The CDR3 DNA follows: TGTGCCAGCAGCGCATCACAGGGAATAGACTATGGCTACACCTTC. It translates to CASSASQGIDYGYTF.

This clonotype was detected many times. The rearrangement links TRBV9 to TRBJ2-1; D is undetermined. The CDR3 covers 12 residues. Germline V gives CDR1 SGDLS, CDR2 YYNGEE. Trimming removed 1 base from V and 5 bases from J, with 4 bases in between. CDR3 sequence reads: CASSVSNNEQFF. CDR3 nucleotide sequence: TGTGCCAGCAGCGTAAGTAACAATGAGCAGTTCTTC.

This clonotype was observed many times. At one end, the junction sequence differs from germline, possibly due to a read error. The chain joins TRBV9 to TRBJ2-5, with 9 bases aligning to TRBD2. The germline V gene has CDR1 SGDLS and CDR2 YYNGEE. The CDR3 length is 16 residues. The CDR3 region is CASSVVGRGGLENQYF. CDR3 coding DNA: TGTGCCAGCAGCGTAGTGGGGCGGGGGGGCCTTGAGAACCAGTACTTC.

The J gene is TRBJ2-3, the V gene TRBV9, with D possibly matching TRBD2 (5 bases). V dropped 4 bases and J dropped 2 bases, with 17 bases sitting between them. CDR1 and CDR2 from the germline V gene are SGDLS and YYNGEE. The CDR3 has 16 amino acids. The CDR3 spells CASSPLGGHTTDTQYF. The CDR3 coding sequence is TGTGCCAGCAGCCCCCTTGGCGGGCATACCACAGATACGCAGTATTTT.

This clonotype was picked up many times. This rearrangement joins TRBV9 to TRBJ2-1; D is unresolved. This CDR3 contains 12 residues. With 3 bases removed from V and 10 bases from J, the gap between germline ends came to 11 bases. Germline CDR1 SGDLS, CDR2 YYNGEE. CDR3 nucleotide sequence: TGTGCCAGCAGCGGGCTGGGCGCGGAGCAGTTCTTC. This encodes CASSGLGAEQFF. The full variable domain, its missing parts supplied by reference TRBV9 and TRBJ2-1, is DSGVTQTPKHLITATGQRVTLRCSPRSGDLSVYWYQQSLDQGLQFLIQYYNGEERAKGNILERFSAQQFPDLHSELNLSSLELGDSALYFCASSGLGAEQFFGPGTRLTVL.

This clonotype was detected many times. The chain recombines TRBV21-1 with TRBJ1-2; the D call in the table, TRBD1, was not verified against the DNA. TRBV21-1 is marked as a pseudogene. The CDR3 extends over 14 amino acids. The CDR3 bases are TGTGCCAGCAGCAAGCCGTCCCAGGCCTATGGCTACACCTTC. Translation: CASSKPSQAYGYTF.

There are a few counts of this clonotype. The rearrangement links TRBV9 to TRBJ2-7, with 9 nucleotides matching TRBD1. Unmatched junction bases numbered 6, after V lost 0 bases and J lost 11 bases. Per the germline V gene, CDR1 is SGDLS and CDR2 is YYNGEE. The CDR3 contains 13 residues. The CDR3 DNA is TGTGCCAGCAGCGTAGACGAAGGGACAGGGAAGTACTTC. It specifies CASSVDEGTGKYF.

Ten or more counts support this clonotype. CDR3 nucleotide sequence: TGTGCCAGCAGCCCCCGGGATAGCGGATACACCGGGGAGCTGTTTTTT. As protein: CASSPRDSGYTGELFF. The chain couples TRBV9 to TRBJ2-2; perhaps TRBD2 as D (6 bases). Between the trimmed V and J ends, which lost 4 bases and 3 bases, there was a span of 16 bases. CDR1 is SGDLS and CDR2 is YYNGEE in the germline V gene. This CDR3 region has 16 residues.